The clone carrying this T cell receptor (beta chain) was detected many times. Its antigen is currently unknown. The record originates from a study of T cell repertoires in cytomegalovirus infection. On the study more broadly: Public TCR beta signature analysis indicated the presence of both CMV infection and matching HLA type. Overall study findings and caveats: Dominating the ex vivo response were TCR beta clonotypes that were CMV-specific and HLA-C-restricted. Summed frequency of public TCR beta families distinguished CMV carriers with the relevant HLA.

In TCRdb, the reads were re-called with MiXCR into one record per CDR3 protein. This table holds about 150,000 distinct CDR3 sequences, around 24% found once. The V end lost 4 bases, the J end lost 8 bases, and 9 bases lay between the germline ends. CDR1 and CDR2 from the germline V gene are SGHVS and FQNEAQ. The CDR3 loop spans 12 amino acids. Sequencing used PBMCs. This chain links TRBV7-8 with TRBJ2-1; D is ambiguous. This sequence was found in a human donor in good health (CMV status not recorded). Some clones in this sample may be carry-over from other donors' samples. CDR3 nucleotides: TGTGCCAGCAGCTCCGCTCCCGATGAGCAGTTCTTC. This sequence encodes CASSSAPDEQFF.